This T cell receptor (beta chain) was found in a study of graft-versus-host responses after intestinal transplantation. At the level of the study: After anti-thymocyte globulin induction, recipients took tacrolimus and steroids for about 3 years.

Repertoires were generated with immunoSEQ multiplex PCR, while TCRdb's copy carries only in-frame clones and drops some. The table records about 98,000 clones, more than 75% of them present only once. Germline lookup yields CDR1 MDHEN and CDR2 SYDVKM. The CDR3 has 12 residues. Trimming pared 2 bases from V and 8 bases from J, leaving 7 bases between. Sequenced here: PBMCs, sampled 255 days after intestinal transplant. The receptor was derived from a human patient who received an intestinal transplant, so some T cells may come from the graft donor. The chain combines TRBV28 with TRBJ2-1; D gene uncertain. CDR3 in DNA: TGTGCCAGCAGTTTAGGGGTCGATGAGCAGTTCTTC. Translated: CASSLGVDEQFF.